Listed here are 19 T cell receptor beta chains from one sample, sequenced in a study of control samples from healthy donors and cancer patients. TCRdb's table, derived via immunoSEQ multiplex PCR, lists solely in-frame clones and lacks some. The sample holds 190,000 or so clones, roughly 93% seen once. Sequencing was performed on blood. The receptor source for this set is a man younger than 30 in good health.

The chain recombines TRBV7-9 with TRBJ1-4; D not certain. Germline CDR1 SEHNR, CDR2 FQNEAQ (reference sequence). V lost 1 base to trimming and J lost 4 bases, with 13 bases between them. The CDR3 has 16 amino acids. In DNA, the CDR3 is TGTGCCAGCAGCTTAGTGGCTGGACGGAGTAATGAAAAACTGTTTTTT. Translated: CASSLVAGRSNEKLFF.

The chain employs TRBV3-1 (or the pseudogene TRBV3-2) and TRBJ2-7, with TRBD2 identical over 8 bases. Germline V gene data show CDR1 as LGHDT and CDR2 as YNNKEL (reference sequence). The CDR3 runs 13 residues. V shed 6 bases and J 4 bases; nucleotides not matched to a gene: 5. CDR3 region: CASSASGGYEQYF. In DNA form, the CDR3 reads TGTGCCAGCAGTGCGAGCGGGGGATACGAGCAGTACTTC.

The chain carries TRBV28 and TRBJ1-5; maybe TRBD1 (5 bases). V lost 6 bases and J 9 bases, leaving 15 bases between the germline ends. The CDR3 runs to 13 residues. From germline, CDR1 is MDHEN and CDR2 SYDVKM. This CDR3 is CASSPPGLPPQHF. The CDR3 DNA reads TGTGCCAGCAGCCCTCCAGGGTTACCGCCCCAGCATTTT.

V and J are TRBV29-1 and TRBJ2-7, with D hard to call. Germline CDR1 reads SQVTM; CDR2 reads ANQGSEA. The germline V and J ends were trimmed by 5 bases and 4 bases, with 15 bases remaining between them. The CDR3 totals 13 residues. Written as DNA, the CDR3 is TGCAGCGTTTTCATAGGTCTGGGGTACGAGCAGTACTTC. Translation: CSVFIGLGYEQYF.

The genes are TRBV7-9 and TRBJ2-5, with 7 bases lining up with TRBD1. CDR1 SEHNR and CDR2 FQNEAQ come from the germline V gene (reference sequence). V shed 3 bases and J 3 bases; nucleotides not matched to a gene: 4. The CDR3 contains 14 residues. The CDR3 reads CASSFSTGEETQYF. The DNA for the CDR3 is TGTGCCAGCAGCTTCAGTACAGGGGAAGAGACCCAGTACTTC.

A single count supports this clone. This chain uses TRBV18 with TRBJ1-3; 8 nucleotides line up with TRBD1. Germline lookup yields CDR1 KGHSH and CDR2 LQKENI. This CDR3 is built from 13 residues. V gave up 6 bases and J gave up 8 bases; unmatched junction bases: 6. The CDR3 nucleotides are TGTGCCAGCTCTTCAGACAGGGGATACACCATATATTTT. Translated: CASSSDRGYTIYF.

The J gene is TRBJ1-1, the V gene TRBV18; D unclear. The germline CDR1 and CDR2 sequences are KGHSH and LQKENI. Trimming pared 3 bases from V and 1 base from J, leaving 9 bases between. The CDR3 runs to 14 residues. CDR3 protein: CASSPDQTNTEAFF. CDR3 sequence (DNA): TGTGCCAGCTCACCGGATCAGACGAACACTGAAGCTTTCTTT.

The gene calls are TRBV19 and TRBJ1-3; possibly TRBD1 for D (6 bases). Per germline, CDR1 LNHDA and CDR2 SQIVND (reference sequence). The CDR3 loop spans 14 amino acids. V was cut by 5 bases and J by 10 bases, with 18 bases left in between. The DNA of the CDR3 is TGTGCCAGTAGTCCCCAGTGGGGGCTGGAGACCATATATTTT. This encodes CASSPQWGLETIYF.

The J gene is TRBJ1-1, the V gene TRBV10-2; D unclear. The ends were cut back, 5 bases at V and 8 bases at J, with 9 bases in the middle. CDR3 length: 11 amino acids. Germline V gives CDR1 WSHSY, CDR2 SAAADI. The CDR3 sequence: CASSRVREAFF. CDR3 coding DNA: TGCGCCAGCAGTAGAGTACGGGAAGCTTTCTTT.

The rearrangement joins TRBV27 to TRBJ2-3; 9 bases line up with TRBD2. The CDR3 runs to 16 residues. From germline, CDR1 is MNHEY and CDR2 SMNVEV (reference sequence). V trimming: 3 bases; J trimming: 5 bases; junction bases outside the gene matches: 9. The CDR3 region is CASSLRGGGAGDTQYF. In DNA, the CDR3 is TGTGCCAGCAGTTTGAGGGGCGGGGGGGCAGGAGATACGCAGTATTTT.

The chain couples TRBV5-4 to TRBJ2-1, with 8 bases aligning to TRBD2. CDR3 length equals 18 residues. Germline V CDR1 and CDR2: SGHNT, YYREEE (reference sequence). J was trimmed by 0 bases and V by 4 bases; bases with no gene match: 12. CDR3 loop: CASSPRLPAGDSYNEQFF. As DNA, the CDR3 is TGTGCCAGCAGCCCACGACTGCCAGCGGGGGACTCCTACAATGAGCAGTTCTTC.

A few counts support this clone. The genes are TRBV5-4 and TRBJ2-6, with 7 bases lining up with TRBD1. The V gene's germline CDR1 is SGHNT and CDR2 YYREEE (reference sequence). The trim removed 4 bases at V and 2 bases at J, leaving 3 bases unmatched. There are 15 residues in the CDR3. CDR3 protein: CASSPQGAGANVLTF. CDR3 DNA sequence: TGTGCCAGCAGCCCCCAGGGGGCTGGGGCCAACGTCCTGACTTTC.

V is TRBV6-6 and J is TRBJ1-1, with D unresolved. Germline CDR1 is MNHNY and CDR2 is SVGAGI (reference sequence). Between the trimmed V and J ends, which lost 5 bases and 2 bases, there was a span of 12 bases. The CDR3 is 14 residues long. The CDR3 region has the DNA TGTGCCAGCAGTGCCGCGTGGGCCAACACTGAAGCTTTCTTT. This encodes CASSAAWANTEAFF.

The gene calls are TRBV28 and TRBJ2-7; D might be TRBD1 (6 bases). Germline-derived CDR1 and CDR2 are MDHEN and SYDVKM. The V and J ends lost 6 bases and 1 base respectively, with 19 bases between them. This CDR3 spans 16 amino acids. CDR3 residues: CASSPPARGMSYEQYF. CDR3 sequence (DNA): TGTGCCAGCAGCCCCCCGGCCAGGGGAATGTCCTACGAGCAGTACTTC.

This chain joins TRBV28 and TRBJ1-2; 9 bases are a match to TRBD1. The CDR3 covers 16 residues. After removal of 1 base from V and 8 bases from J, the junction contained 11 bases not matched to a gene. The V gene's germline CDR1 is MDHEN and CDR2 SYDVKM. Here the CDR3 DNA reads TGTGCCAGCAGTTTATCGGTCCGGGACAGGGAGAAGGGCTACACCTTC. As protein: CASSLSVRDREKGYTF.

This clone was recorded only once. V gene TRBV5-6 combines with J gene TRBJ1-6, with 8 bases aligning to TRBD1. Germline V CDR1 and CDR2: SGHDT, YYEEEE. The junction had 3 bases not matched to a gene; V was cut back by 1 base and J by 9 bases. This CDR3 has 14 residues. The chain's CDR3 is CASSLLGTGSPLHF. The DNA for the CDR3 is TGTGCCAGCAGCTTGCTCGGGACAGGTTCACCCCTCCACTTT.

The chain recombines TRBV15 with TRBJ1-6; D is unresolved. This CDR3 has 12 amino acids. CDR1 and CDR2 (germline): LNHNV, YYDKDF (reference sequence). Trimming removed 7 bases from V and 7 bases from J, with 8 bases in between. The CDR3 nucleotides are TGTGCCACCATCCGACGAAATTCACCCCTCCACTTT. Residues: CATIRRNSPLHF.

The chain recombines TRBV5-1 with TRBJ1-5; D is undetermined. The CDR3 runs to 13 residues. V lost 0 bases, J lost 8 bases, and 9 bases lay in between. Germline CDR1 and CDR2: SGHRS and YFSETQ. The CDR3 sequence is CASSLDGVEPQHF. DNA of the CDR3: TGCGCCAGCAGCTTGGATGGGGTCGAGCCCCAGCATTTT.

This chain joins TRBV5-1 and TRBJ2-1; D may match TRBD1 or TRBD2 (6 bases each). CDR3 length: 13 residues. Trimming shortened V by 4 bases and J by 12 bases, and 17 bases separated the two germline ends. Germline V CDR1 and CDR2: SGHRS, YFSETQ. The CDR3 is CASSPERGEVQFF. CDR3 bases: TGCGCCAGCAGCCCGGAGAGGGGGGAGGTGCAGTTCTTC. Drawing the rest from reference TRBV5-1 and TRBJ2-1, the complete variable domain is KAGVTQTPRYLIKTRGQQVTLSCSPISGHRSVSWYQQTPGQGLQFLFEYFSETQRNKGNFPGRFSGRQFSNSRSEMNVSTLELGDSALYLCASSPERGEVQFFGPGTRLTVL.